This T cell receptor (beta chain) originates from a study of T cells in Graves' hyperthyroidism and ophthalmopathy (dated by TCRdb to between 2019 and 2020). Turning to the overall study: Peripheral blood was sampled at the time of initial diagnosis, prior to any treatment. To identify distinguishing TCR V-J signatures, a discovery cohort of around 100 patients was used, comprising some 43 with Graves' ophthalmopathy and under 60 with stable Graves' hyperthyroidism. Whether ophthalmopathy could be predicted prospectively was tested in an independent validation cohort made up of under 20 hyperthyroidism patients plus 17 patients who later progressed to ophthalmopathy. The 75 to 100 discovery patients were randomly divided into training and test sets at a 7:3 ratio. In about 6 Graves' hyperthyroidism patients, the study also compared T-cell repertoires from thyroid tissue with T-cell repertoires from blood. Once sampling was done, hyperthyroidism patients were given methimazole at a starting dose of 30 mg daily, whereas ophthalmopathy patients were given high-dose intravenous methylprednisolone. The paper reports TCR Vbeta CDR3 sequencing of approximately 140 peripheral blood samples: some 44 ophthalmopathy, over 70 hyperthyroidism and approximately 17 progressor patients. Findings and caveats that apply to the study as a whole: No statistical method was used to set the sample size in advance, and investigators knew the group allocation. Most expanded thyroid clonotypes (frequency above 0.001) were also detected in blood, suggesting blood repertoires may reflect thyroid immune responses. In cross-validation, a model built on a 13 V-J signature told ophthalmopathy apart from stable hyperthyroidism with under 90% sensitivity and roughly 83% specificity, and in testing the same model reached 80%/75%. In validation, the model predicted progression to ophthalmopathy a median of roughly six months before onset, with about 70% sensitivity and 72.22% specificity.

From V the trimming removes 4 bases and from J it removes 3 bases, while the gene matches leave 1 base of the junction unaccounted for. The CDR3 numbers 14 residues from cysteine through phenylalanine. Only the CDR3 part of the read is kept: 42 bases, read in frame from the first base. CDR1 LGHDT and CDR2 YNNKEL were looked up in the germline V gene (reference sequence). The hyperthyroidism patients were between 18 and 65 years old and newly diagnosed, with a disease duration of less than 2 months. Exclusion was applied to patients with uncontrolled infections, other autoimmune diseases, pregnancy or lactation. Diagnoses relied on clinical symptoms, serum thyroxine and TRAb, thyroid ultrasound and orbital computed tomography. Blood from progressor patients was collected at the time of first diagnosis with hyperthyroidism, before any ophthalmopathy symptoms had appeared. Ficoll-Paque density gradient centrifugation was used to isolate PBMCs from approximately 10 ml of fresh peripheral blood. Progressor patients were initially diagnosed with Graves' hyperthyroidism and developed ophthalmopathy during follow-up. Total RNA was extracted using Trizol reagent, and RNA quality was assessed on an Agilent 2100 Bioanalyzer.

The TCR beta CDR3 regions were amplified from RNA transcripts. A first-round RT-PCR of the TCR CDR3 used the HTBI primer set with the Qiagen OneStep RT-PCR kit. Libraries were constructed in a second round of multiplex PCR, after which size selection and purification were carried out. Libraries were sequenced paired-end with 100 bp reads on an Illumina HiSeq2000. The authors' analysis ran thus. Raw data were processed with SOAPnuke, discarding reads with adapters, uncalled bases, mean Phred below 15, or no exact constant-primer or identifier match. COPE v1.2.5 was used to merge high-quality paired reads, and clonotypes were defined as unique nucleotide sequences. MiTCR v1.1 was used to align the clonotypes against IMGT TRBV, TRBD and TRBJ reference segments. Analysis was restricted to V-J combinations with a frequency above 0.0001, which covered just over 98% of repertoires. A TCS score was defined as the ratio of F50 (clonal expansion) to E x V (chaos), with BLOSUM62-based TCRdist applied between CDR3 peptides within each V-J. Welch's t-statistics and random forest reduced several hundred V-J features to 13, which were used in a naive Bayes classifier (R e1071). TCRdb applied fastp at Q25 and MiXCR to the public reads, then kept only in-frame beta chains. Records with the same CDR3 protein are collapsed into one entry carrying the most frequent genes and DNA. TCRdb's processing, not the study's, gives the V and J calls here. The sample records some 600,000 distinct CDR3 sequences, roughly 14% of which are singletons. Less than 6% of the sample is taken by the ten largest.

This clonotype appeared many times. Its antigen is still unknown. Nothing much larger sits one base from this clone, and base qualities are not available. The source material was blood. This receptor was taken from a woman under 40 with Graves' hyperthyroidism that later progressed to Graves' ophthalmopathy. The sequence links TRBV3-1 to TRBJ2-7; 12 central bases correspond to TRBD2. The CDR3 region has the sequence CASSRTSGIYEQYF. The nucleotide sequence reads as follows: TGTGCCAGCAGCCGGACTAGCGGGATCTACGAGCAGTACTTC.